This TCR beta chain was obtained from a study of T cells after yellow fever vaccination. The V gene's germline CDR1 is DFQATT and CDR2 SNEGSKA (reference sequence). CDR3 length: 14 amino acids. Trimming removed 3 bases from V and 1 base from J, with 12 bases in between. This clonotype was observed a few times. TCRdb recomputed calls from the 5' RACE reads with MiXCR, one row per CDR3 protein. The repertoire holds 450,000 to 550,000 distinct CDR3 sequences, with around a fifth as singletons. The rearrangement links TRBV20-1 to TRBJ1-1, with D perhaps TRBD1 (5 bases). Material: PBMCs, obtained about 21 days after the first yellow fever vaccination. The receptor comes from a man in his late teens or twenties who received the YFV17D yellow fever vaccine. The CDR3 loop reads CSARVGEWNTEAFF. Written as DNA, the CDR3 is TGCAGTGCTAGGGTAGGGGAGTGGAACACTGAAGCTTTCTTT.